The entry that follows covers one T cell receptor beta chain sequence. Its antigen is currently unknown. Germline assignment: CDR1 MNHEY and CDR2 SMNVEV (reference sequence). The CDR3 runs 17 residues. J gave up 5 bases and V 7 bases, and 17 bases lay outside the gene matches. This entry belongs to a study of cytomegalovirus exposure and HLA in healthy donors. Study-wide points: An analysis done earlier found most TCR beta V segments productive about 87% or about 30% of the time.

The PCR employed 60 Vbeta primers together with 13 Jbeta primers. Some clones are missing from TCRdb's copy, which holds only in-frame ones; the method was immunoSEQ multiplex PCR. The table has around 78,000 clones, over 60% seen once; the top ten hold 1.1%. The rearrangement joins TRBV27 to TRBJ2-5; TRBD2 agrees at 9 bases. The clonotype comes from a male donor in good health and CMV-seronegative. The sample taken for sequencing was PBMCs. The CDR3 DNA reads as TGTGCCAGCACCGGGCTCGGTAGCGGGGGCCTTGGGGAGACCCAGTACTTC. Translated: CASTGLGSGGLGETQYF.